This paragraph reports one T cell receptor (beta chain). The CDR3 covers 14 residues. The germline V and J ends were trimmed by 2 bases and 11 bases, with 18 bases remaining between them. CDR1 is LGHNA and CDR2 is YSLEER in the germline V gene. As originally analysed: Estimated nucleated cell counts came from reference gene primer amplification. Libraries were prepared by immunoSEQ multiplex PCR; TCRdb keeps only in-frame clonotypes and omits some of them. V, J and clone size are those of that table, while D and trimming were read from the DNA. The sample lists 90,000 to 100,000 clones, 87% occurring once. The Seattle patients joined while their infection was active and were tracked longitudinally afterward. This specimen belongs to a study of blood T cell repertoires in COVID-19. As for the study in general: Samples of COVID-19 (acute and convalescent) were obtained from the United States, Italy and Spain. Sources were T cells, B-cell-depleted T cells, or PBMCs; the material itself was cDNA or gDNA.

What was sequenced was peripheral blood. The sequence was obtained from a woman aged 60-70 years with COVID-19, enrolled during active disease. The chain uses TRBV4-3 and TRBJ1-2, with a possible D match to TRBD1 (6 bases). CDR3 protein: CASSQNDRPSRYTF. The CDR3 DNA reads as TGCGCCAGCAGCCAAAACGACAGGCCCAGTCGTTACACCTTC.